This passage covers 28 T cell receptor beta chains from one sample sequenced in a study of OX40 agonist ivuxolimab in advanced cancers. Clones were sequenced by immunoSEQ multiplex PCR, and TCRdb holds only the in-frame ones, with some missing. This sample has 96,000 or so clones, with approximately 80% found just once. The sequencing here drew on CD4+ or CD8+ T cells sorted from blood, taken in a trial of the OX40 agonist ivuxolimab. These receptors all stem from an adult with an advanced solid tumor such as melanoma, head and neck, liver or kidney cancer.

The rearrangement links TRBV10-3 to TRBJ2-3, with TRBD2 matching 12 bases. From germline, CDR1 is ENHRY and CDR2 SYGVKD. V gave up 6 bases and J gave up 4 bases; unmatched junction bases: 2. The CDR3 extends over 14 amino acids. CDR3 DNA: TGTGCCATCAGACCTAGCGGGGGGGCAGATACGCAGTATTTT. Protein product: CAIRPSGGADTQYF.

The genes are TRBV12-5 and TRBJ2-7; a weak D match, TRBD1 (6 bases). The germline V and J ends were trimmed by 6 bases and 7 bases, with 13 bases remaining between them. The CDR3 contains 12 residues. CDR1 is LGHNT and CDR2 is FRNRAP in the germline V gene. The CDR3, as DNA: TGTGCTAGTGGGTTTCCAGGGGTTGAGCAGTACTTC. Residues: CASGFPGVEQYF.

V is TRBV5-8 and J is TRBJ2-3; D gene uncertain. V was pared by 2 bases and J by 4 bases, with 17 bases between. This CDR3 has 16 residues. Germline CDR1 SGHTS, CDR2 YDEGEE. The CDR3 is CASSFGRLSFPDTQYF. For the CDR3, the DNA is TGTGCCAGCAGCTTTGGGCGGTTGTCTTTCCCAGATACGCAGTATTTT.

The gene calls are TRBV4-3 and TRBJ2-1; TRBD1 is a possible D gene (6 bases). CDR1 and CDR2 from the germline V gene are LGHNA and YSLEER. The CDR3 is made up of 14 amino acids. V was shortened by 1 base and J by 8 bases, with 12 bases between the two germline ends. The CDR3 DNA reads as TGCGCCAGCAGCCAAGTCACAGGGAGCCATGAGCAGTTCTTC. It translates to CASSQVTGSHEQFF.

J is TRBJ2-7 and V is TRBV11-3, with D possibly matching TRBD1 (5 bases). The CDR3 length is 13 residues. Trimming left V 5 bases short and J 2 bases short, with 10 bases between. Germline V CDR1 and CDR2: SGHNT, YENEEA. The CDR3 coding sequence is TGTGCCAGCAGCCGGACACCTGCCTACGAGCAGTACTTC. Translation gives CASSRTPAYEQYF.

The rearrangement uses TRBV19 and TRBJ2-7, with D possibly being TRBD2 (6 bases). The germline CDR1 and CDR2 sequences are LNHDA and SQIVND (reference sequence). This CDR3 is 15 amino acids long. V was shortened by 1 base and J by 0 bases, with 10 bases between the two germline ends. CDR3 sequence reads: CASSIAQGLSYEQYF. CDR3 in DNA: TGTGCCAGTAGTATAGCCCAGGGACTCTCCTACGAGCAGTACTTC.

The CDR3 bases are TGTGCCAGCAGCCTGACGGGGCTTGTGAACACTGAAGCTTTCTTT. Protein product: CASSLTGLVNTEAFF. The chain employs TRBV6-5 and TRBJ1-1; D might be TRBD1 (5 bases). Germline V gives CDR1 MNHEY, CDR2 SVGAGI. CDR3 length: 15 residues. Between the trimmed V and J ends, which lost 6 bases and 0 bases, there was a span of 14 bases.

The chain has TRBV9 and TRBJ2-3; D tentatively reads TRBD1 or TRBD2 (5 bases each). CDR3 length equals 17 residues. Germline CDR1 reads SGDLS; CDR2 reads YYNGEE. Trimming removed 0 bases from V and 5 bases from J, with 19 bases in between. The CDR3 region has the DNA TGTGCCAGCAGCGTAGAGGACCTGGGACCCGGTGGAGATACGCAGTATTTT. This gives the protein CASSVEDLGPGGDTQYF. Supplemented by reference TRBV9 and TRBJ2-3, the full variable domain reads DSGVTQTPKHLITATGQRVTLRCSPRSGDLSVYWYQQSLDQGLQFLIQYYNGEERAKGNILERFSAQQFPDLHSELNLSSLELGDSALYFCASSVEDLGPGGDTQYFGPGTRLTVL.

The chain joins TRBV19 to TRBJ1-4; D not certain. The V gene lost 5 bases and the J gene lost 7 bases, with 8 bases spanning the gap. The CDR3 is made up of 12 amino acids. In germline, CDR1 is LNHDA, CDR2 SQIVND (reference sequence). The CDR3 loop is CASSVRSEKLFF. Here the CDR3 DNA reads TGTGCCAGTAGTGTCCGCAGTGAAAAACTGTTTTTT.

V is TRBV6-5 and J is TRBJ1-3; tentative D call: TRBD1 (5 bases). This CDR3 comprises 14 residues. V was cut by 6 bases and J by 0 bases, with 9 bases left in between. CDR1 is MNHEY and CDR2 is SVGAGI in the germline V gene. The chain's CDR3 is CASRLGGSGNTIYF. The CDR3 DNA follows: TGTGCCAGCAGGCTCGGGGGCTCTGGAAACACCATATATTTT.

This chain joins TRBV5-5 and TRBJ1-2, with unresolved D. Trimming stripped 1 base from V and 7 bases from J, with 14 bases between. CDR3 length: 14 amino acids. In germline, CDR1 is SGHKS, CDR2 YYEKEE (reference sequence). The CDR3 DNA reads TGTGCCAGCAGCTTGAGTACGGGCGGGGTTGGCTACACCTTC. Amino acid sequence: CASSLSTGGVGYTF.

This clone was detected only a few times. V gene TRBV15 combines with J gene TRBJ1-5, with D hard to call. The germline V gene encodes CDR1 LNHNV and CDR2 YYDKDF (reference sequence). Trimming took 5 bases from V and 2 from J, leaving 16 bases between them. The CDR3 is 16 residues long. The CDR3 DNA is TGTGCCACCAGCCCTCATGCGGGCGGAGGCAATCAGCCCCAGCATTTT. Protein product: CATSPHAGGGNQPQHF.

The J gene is TRBJ1-4, the V gene TRBV21-1; the table calls TRBD1, which could not be checked here. TRBV21-1 is a pseudogene segment. CDR3 length: 14 amino acids. Written as DNA, the CDR3 is TGTGCCAGCAGCAAGGGCTCAGTCAGGGAAAAACTGTTTTTT. Amino acid sequence: CASSKGSVREKLFF.

The chain is built from TRBV6-6 and TRBJ1-5; D ambiguous. Germline V gene data show CDR1 as MNHNY and CDR2 as SVGAGI (reference sequence). The CDR3 spans 12 residues. V was trimmed by 1 base and J by 5 bases, leaving 3 bases between them. The CDR3 protein is CASSYWDQPQHF. The CDR3 DNA is TGTGCCAGCAGTTACTGGGATCAGCCCCAGCATTTT.

The chain recombines TRBV21-1 with TRBJ1-1. TRBV21-1 is annotated as a pseudogene. The CDR3 spans 17 residues. The CDR3 nucleotides read TGTGCCAGCAGCAAAGAGGCCCCCGGGACGGCGAACACTGAAGCTTTCTTT. Amino acids: CASSKEAPGTANTEAFF.

The chain recombines TRBV30 with TRBJ1-6, with D uncertain. The V and J ends lost 8 bases and 5 bases respectively, with 13 bases between them. Germline V lookup: CDR1 GTSNPN, CDR2 SVGIG (reference sequence). This CDR3 is built from 13 residues. Written as DNA, the CDR3 is TGTGCCGCAACAGAGACAAATAATTCACCCCTCCACTTT. Amino acids: CAATETNNSPLHF.

With respect to this clone: Its ends do not fully match the called genes, so a read error is possible. The chain combines TRBV7-2 with TRBJ2-7; tentative D call: TRBD1 (5 bases). CDR3 length: 15 amino acids. In germline, CDR1 is SGHTA, CDR2 FQGNSA. CDR3 residues: CASSVQGYASSEQYF. The CDR3, as DNA: TGTGCCAGCAGCGTGCAGGGTTACGCCTCCTCCGAGCAGTACTTC.

V gene TRBV6-5 combines with J gene TRBJ2-2, with unresolved D. Germline assignment: CDR1 MNHEY and CDR2 SVGAGI. The V end was cut by 6 bases, the J end by 6 bases, with 11 bases between. The CDR3 is made up of 13 amino acids. The DNA for the CDR3 is TGTGCCAGCAGATTTAGGAATTCCGGGGAGCTGTTTTTT. Translation gives CASRFRNSGELFF.

In this sample, this clone turned up once. The chain is built from TRBV29-1 and TRBJ2-3; D not resolved. The V gene lost 6 bases and the J gene lost 1 base, with 11 bases spanning the gap. Germline V gene sequence: CDR1 SQVTM, CDR2 ANQGSEA. The CDR3 loop spans 13 amino acids. CDR3 sequence (DNA): TGCAGCGTGGAGACTGCTGGCACAGATACGCAGTATTTT. This encodes CSVETAGTDTQYF.

This rearrangement joins TRBV10-3 to TRBJ2-1; D tentatively reads TRBD1 or TRBD2 (5 bases each). Deletions cut 2 bases from V and 5 bases from J, with 13 bases between. CDR3 length: 15 residues. Germline lookup yields CDR1 ENHRY and CDR2 SYGVKD. The CDR3 is CAISEDGALDNEQFF. The CDR3 coding sequence is TGTGCCATCAGTGAGGACGGGGCCCTCGACAATGAGCAGTTCTTC.

The chain uses TRBV11-1 and TRBJ2-1; D gene ambiguous. V lost 0 bases, J lost 10 bases, and 10 bases lay in between. Germline V CDR1 and CDR2: SGHAT, FQDESV (reference sequence). The CDR3 consists of 13 residues. Here the CDR3 DNA reads TGTGCCAGCAGCTTAGCTACAACCTCAGAGCAGTTCTTC. Protein sequence: CASSLATTSEQFF.

This clone was found a few times. The chain joins TRBV27 to TRBJ1-2; maybe TRBD1 (5 bases). The CDR3 length is 16 residues. From germline, CDR1 is MNHEY and CDR2 SMNVEV (reference sequence). Trimming cost V 5 bases and J 7 bases, with 23 bases left between them. CDR3 loop: CASSPTILRTGGGYTF. In DNA, the CDR3 is TGTGCCAGCAGTCCCACCATACTTCGGACGGGGGGTGGCTACACCTTC.

The J gene is TRBJ1-2, the V gene TRBV6-5, with unresolved D. CDR1 MNHEY and CDR2 SVGAGI come from the germline V gene. The ends were cut back, 6 bases at V and 1 base at J, with 3 bases in the middle. The CDR3 has 11 amino acids. CDR3 DNA sequence: TGTGCCAGCAGGCATAACTATGGCTACACCTTC. This gives the protein CASRHNYGYTF.

V usage is TRBV6-5 and J usage is TRBJ2-5; D unclear. Trimming left V 5 bases short and J 4 bases short, with 17 bases between. Germline V gives CDR1 MNHEY, CDR2 SVGAGI. CDR3 length equals 15 residues. CDR3 amino acids: CASSNGWGNTETQYF. The CDR3 DNA reads as TGTGCCAGCAGTAATGGATGGGGTAATACAGAGACCCAGTACTTC.

This clone appeared a few times. Written as DNA, the CDR3 is TGTGCCAGCAGTCCCTACACAGAGATCTCCTACGAGCAGTACTTC. Protein sequence: CASSPYTEISYEQYF. The V and J genes are TRBV27 and TRBJ2-7; D unresolved. V gave up 5 bases and J gave up 0 bases, with 14 bases separating them. Per germline, CDR1 MNHEY and CDR2 SMNVEV (reference sequence). The CDR3 has 15 amino acids.

V and J are TRBV5-5 and TRBJ2-7; D is undetermined. This CDR3 comprises 11 residues. Looked up from germline, CDR1 is SGHKS and CDR2 is YYEKEE (reference sequence). V shed 10 bases and J shed 3 bases, with 11 bases lying between them. The CDR3 nucleotides are TGTGCCTTTCCCCCTAACTACGAGCAGTACTTC. Translated, it gives CAFPPNYEQYF.

V gene TRBV6-6 combines with J gene TRBJ1-2; possibly TRBD1 for D (5 bases). Germline V gene sequence: CDR1 MNHNY, CDR2 SVGAGI (reference sequence). This CDR3 comprises 15 residues. Trimming cost V 0 bases and J 8 bases, with 16 bases left between them. In nucleotides, the CDR3 is TGTGCCAGCAGTTACTCGACGGCAGGGTGGTTGGGCTACACCTTC. Protein: CASSYSTAGWLGYTF.

The chain carries TRBV2 and TRBJ2-7; 7 bases align to TRBD1. The V gene end was trimmed by 6 bases and the J gene end by 5 bases; junction bases not matched to a gene: 16. CDR3 length: 16 amino acids. Looked up from germline, CDR1 is SNHLY and CDR2 is FYNNEI. The CDR3 reads CASSAHRDSQGHEQYF. Written as DNA, the CDR3 is TGTGCCAGCAGCGCTCACCGGGACAGCCAGGGCCACGAGCAGTACTTC.